This entry lists 22 T cell receptor beta chains sequenced from one sample in a study of Tregs in tolerant kidney transplant recipients. Clones were read by immunoSEQ multiplex PCR, and TCRdb kept only the in-frame ones, dropping some. This sample carries 95,000 to 120,000 clones, around 87% of them seen once, and the ten largest clones take roughly 0.31%. This specimen consisted of CD4+ T cells from blood, obtained before the transplant. These receptors all stem from a human donor who received a combined kidney and bone marrow transplant.

The chain combines TRBV18 with TRBJ1-1, with D tentatively TRBD1 (6 bases). V lost 3 bases and J 5 bases, leaving 10 bases between the germline ends. Looked up from germline, CDR1 is KGHSH and CDR2 is LQKENI. The CDR3 runs 13 residues. The CDR3 reads CASSPRGETEAFF. The CDR3 bases are TGTGCCAGCTCACCCAGGGGAGAGACTGAAGCTTTCTTT.

The chain is built from TRBV4-1 and TRBJ1-4, with D perhaps matching TRBD1 (6 bases). Germline lookup yields CDR1 MGHRA and CDR2 YSYEKL. There are 14 residues in the CDR3. V lost 6 bases and J 10 bases, leaving 18 bases between the germline ends. Here the CDR3 reads CASSPTGRRGKLFF. In nucleotides, the CDR3 is TGCGCCAGCAGTCCTACAGGGAGAAGGGGAAAACTGTTTTTT.

The chain employs TRBV29-1 and TRBJ2-4, with a weak D call TRBD2 (7 bases). Germline assignment: CDR1 SQVTM and CDR2 ANQGSEA. The CDR3 extends over 14 amino acids. CDR3 region: CSAGGALAKNIQYF. Written as DNA, the CDR3 is TGCAGTGCTGGGGGGGCTTTAGCCAAAAACATTCAGTACTTC. The full variable domain, with the rest looked up from reference TRBV29-1 and TRBJ2-4, is SAVISQKPSRDICQRGTSLTIQCQVDSQVTMMFWYRQQPGQSLTLIATANQGSEATYESGFVIDKFPISRPNLTFSTLTVSNMSPEDSSIYLCSAGGALAKNIQYFGAGTRLSVL.

The V gene is TRBV27, the J gene TRBJ2-6; possible D gene TRBD1, 6 bases. The CDR3 sequence is 16 residues long. V lost 4 bases and J 2 bases, leaving 12 bases between the germline ends. Germline V gene data show CDR1 as MNHEY and CDR2 as SMNVEV (reference sequence). As DNA, the CDR3 is TGTGCCAGCAGTTCACAGGGTGTAGCTGGGGCCAACGTCCTGACTTTC. This gives the protein CASSSQGVAGANVLTF.

The table lists this clone with many counts. The chain links TRBV11-2 to TRBJ1-4; D remains unclear. The V end lost 3 bases, the J end lost 5 bases, and 13 bases lay between the germline ends. Germline CDR1 and CDR2: SGHAT and FQNNGV. The CDR3 length is 15 residues. The DNA for the CDR3 is TGTGCCAGCAGCTTGAGTGACTCCCGGAATGAAAAACTGTTTTTT. Its protein product is CASSLSDSRNEKLFF.

V is TRBV27 and J is TRBJ2-1, with 8 positions matching TRBD2. The V segment lost 5 bases and the J segment 0 bases; nucleotides outside the gene matches: 18. In germline, CDR1 is MNHEY, CDR2 SMNVEV (reference sequence). The CDR3 contains 20 residues. This CDR3 reads CASSTPPGGGRLSSYNEQFF. The CDR3 DNA is TGTGCCAGCAGTACGCCCCCCGGGGGCGGGAGGCTGAGCTCCTACAATGAGCAGTTCTTC.

This chain joins TRBV28 and TRBJ2-1; TRBD2 agrees at 11 bases. This CDR3 has 17 residues. Germline CDR1 is MDHEN and CDR2 is SYDVKM. The trim removed 4 bases at V and 0 bases at J, leaving 5 bases unmatched. This chain's CDR3 is CASSSGLAGSSYNEQFF. DNA for the CDR3: TGTGCCAGCAGTTCAGGACTAGCGGGTAGCTCCTACAATGAGCAGTTCTTC.

J is TRBJ2-1 and V is TRBV29-1; 15 bases map to TRBD2. Germline V gene lookup returns CDR1 SQVTM and CDR2 ANQGSEA. After removal of 7 bases from V and 5 bases from J, the junction contained 3 bases not matched to a gene. The CDR3 extends over 14 amino acids. CDR3 in amino acids: CSGGLAGGNNEQFF. The CDR3 nucleotides read TGCAGCGGAGGACTAGCGGGAGGGAACAATGAGCAGTTCTTC.

The chain is built from TRBV27 and TRBJ2-7; TRBD2 matches 7 bases. The CDR3 sequence is 14 residues long. Per germline, CDR1 MNHEY and CDR2 SMNVEV (reference sequence). With V trimmed by 3 bases and J by 4 bases, 6 bases remained unmatched. The CDR3 is CASSLGGRSYEQYF. The CDR3 DNA sequence: TGTGCCAGCAGTTTGGGCGGGAGATCTTACGAGCAGTACTTC.

V is TRBV10-3 and J is TRBJ1-1; 7 nucleotides align to TRBD1. There are 19 residues in the CDR3. Germline CDR1 is ENHRY and CDR2 is SYGVKD. V lost 0 bases and J lost 1; bases outside the gene matches: 14. CDR3 DNA sequence: TGTGCCATCAGTGAGTCAGAGAGGGGGCCACTCGCCCGGAACACTGAAGCTTTCTTT. Translated, it gives CAISESERGPLARNTEAFF.

This rearrangement joins TRBV11-2 to TRBJ1-1; no clear D. The CDR3 is made up of 15 amino acids. Per the germline V gene, CDR1 is SGHAT and CDR2 is FQNNGV. V was pared by 1 base and J by 7 bases, with 16 bases between. This CDR3 reads CASSLGGKGVGEAFF. The DNA for the CDR3 is TGTGCCAGCAGCTTAGGGGGAAAGGGAGTCGGTGAAGCTTTCTTT.

The rearrangement links TRBV7-2 to TRBJ2-7, with TRBD1 matching over 7 bases. The CDR3 has 17 residues. Germline V gene sequence: CDR1 SGHTA, CDR2 FQGNSA. Trimming at V came to 5 bases and at J to 0 bases, leaving 13 bases not matched to a gene. The CDR3 loop is CASSIDRDRPYSYEQYF. CDR3 nucleotide sequence: TGTGCCAGCAGCATAGACCGGGACAGACCCTACTCCTACGAGCAGTACTTC.

This rearrangement joins TRBV14 to TRBJ1-2; D is unresolved. V was pared by 4 bases and J by 2 bases, with 8 bases between. Germline V lookup: CDR1 SGHDN, CDR2 FVKESK. This CDR3 is 13 amino acids long. The DNA for the CDR3 is TGTGCCAGCAGCCCCGAGCTAAACTATGGCTACACCTTC. As protein: CASSPELNYGYTF.

The chain has TRBV5-4 and TRBJ2-7, with TRBD1 as a possible D gene (5 bases). Looked up from germline, CDR1 is SGHNT and CDR2 is YYREEE (reference sequence). The CDR3 consists of 12 residues. The V end was cut by 4 bases, the J end by 7 bases, with 12 bases between. The DNA for the CDR3 is TGTGCCAGCAGCCTTGGCAAGGGGGAGCAGTACTTC. This gives the protein CASSLGKGEQYF.

The rearrangement links TRBV28 to TRBJ1-3; D is perhaps TRBD1 (6 bases). Deletions cut 4 bases from V and 6 bases from J, with 28 bases between. The length of the CDR3 is 19 residues. CDR1 and CDR2 from the germline V gene are MDHEN and SYDVKM. CDR3 loop: CASSCRPPACRGSSNTIYF. The CDR3 DNA follows: TGTGCCAGCAGTTGTCGACCGCCGGCCTGCAGGGGTTCATCAAACACCATATATTTT.

The CDR3 coding sequence is TGTGCCAGCAGCGTAGGAAGGGGGGGAGTAGGTGGCTACACCTTC. Translated, it gives CASSVGRGGVGGYTF. This chain links TRBV9 with TRBJ1-2, with D perhaps matching TRBD1 (6 bases). The CDR3 has 15 residues. V was cut by 0 bases and J by 7 bases, with 16 bases left in between. CDR1 and CDR2 from the germline V gene are SGDLS and YYNGEE.

This chain links TRBV28 with TRBJ2-7, with 10 bases aligning to TRBD1. Germline values: CDR1 MDHEN, CDR2 SYDVKM. Germline trimming cut 8 bases from V and 3 bases from J; bases unmatched to any gene: 10. CDR3 size: 15 residues. This CDR3 is CASGISGTGVYEQYF. The CDR3 coding sequence is TGTGCCAGCGGGATTTCCGGGACAGGGGTCTACGAGCAGTACTTC.

The chain carries TRBV7-2 and TRBJ1-4; TRBD1 aligns across 9 bases. The V gene end was trimmed by 2 bases and the J gene end by 7 bases; junction bases not matched to a gene: 5. This CDR3 spans 15 amino acids. Germline lookup yields CDR1 SGHTA and CDR2 FQGNSA. The CDR3 sequence is CASSLSQGAAEKLFF. CDR3 sequence (DNA): TGTGCCAGCAGCTTATCACAGGGGGCAGCTGAAAAACTGTTTTTT.

This CDR3 is CASSEGRVGTQYF. In nucleotides, the CDR3 is TGTGCCAGCAGTGAAGGCAGGGTGGGGACCCAGTACTTC. The chain links TRBV6-1 to TRBJ2-5; possible D gene TRBD1, 5 bases. V was shortened by 1 base and J by 7 bases, with 10 bases between the two germline ends. The CDR3 runs to 13 residues. From germline, CDR1 is MNHNS and CDR2 SASEGT.

The chain links TRBV6-4 to TRBJ2-1; 11 bases map to TRBD2. Germline CDR1 reads MRHNA; CDR2 reads SNTAGT. The CDR3 extends over 16 amino acids. Trimming at V came to 5 bases and at J to 6 bases, leaving 9 bases not matched to a gene. The CDR3 loop is CASSTGVSGGANEQFF. DNA for the CDR3: TGTGCCAGCAGTACAGGAGTTAGCGGGGGGGCCAATGAGCAGTTCTTC.

V gene TRBV21-1 combines with J gene TRBJ2-7; TRBD1 is the table's D call and was not checked against the DNA. TRBV21-1 is termed a pseudogene. The CDR3 length is 14 residues. CDR3 DNA sequence: TGTGCCAGCAGCAAAAGGGTAAGGGGGCGCGAGCAGTACTTC. Residues: CASSKRVRGREQYF.

J is TRBJ2-7 and V is TRBV7-9; weak D call: TRBD2 (6 bases). V was clipped by 5 bases and J by 1 base, with 18 bases between them. The germline V gene encodes CDR1 SEHNR and CDR2 FQNEAQ (reference sequence). CDR3 length: 16 residues. CDR3 bases: TGTGCCAGCAGCGGCCGGGGGAGCACATTATCCTACGAGCAGTACTTC. Amino acids: CASSGRGSTLSYEQYF.